The rows below give T cell receptor beta chains drawn from one sample of a study of blood T cell repertoires in COVID-19. Repertoires were generated with immunoSEQ multiplex PCR, while TCRdb's copy carries only in-frame clones and drops some. The sample comprises about 250,000 clones, 85% to 90% of which are singletons, and 1.5% to 2% rests with the top ten. The sequencing sample was made of PBMCs or T cells enriched from blood (not recorded which). Every receptor here comes from a middle-aged man who had recovered from COVID-19. Both conserved end residues are part of each CDR3. The D gene is left open where the match is weak. Size is omitted from some rows. Given values are once, few, many or a class for expanded clones.

>.|.|TRBJ2-1|TRBV3-1/TRBV3-2
TGTGCCAGCAGCCAGCCCGAGAGCAATGAGCAGTTCTTC
CASSQPESNEQFF
>.|.|TRBJ2-3|TRBV5-1
TGCGCCAGCAGCTTGTGGGACGGGAGTACAGATACGCAGTATTTT
CASSLWDGSTDTQYF
>.|TRBD1|TRBJ2-4|TRBV18
TGTGCCAGCTCACCATGGACAGGAGAGAAAAACATTCAGTACTTC
CASSPWTGEKNIQYF
>.|.|TRBJ2-6|TRBV6-5
TGTGCCAGCAGTTACCTTCCCTCGTCTGGGGCCAACGTCCTGACTTTC
CASSYLPSSGANVLTF
>.|.|TRBJ2-5|TRBV7-7
TGTGCCAGCAGCCCCGGCGGGACAGAAGGAGAGACCCAGTACTTC
CASSPGGTEGETQYF
>once|.|TRBJ2-5|TRBV10-2
TGCGCCAGCAGTTACCGGGACCCAAAAATGACGGGGGCCCAGTACTTC
CASSYRDPKMTGAQYF
>.|TRBD1|TRBJ2-3|TRBV5-8
TGTGCCAGCAGCCCTGGACAGGGGGCGGATACGCAGTATTTT
CASSPGQGADTQYF
>.|.|TRBJ1-2|TRBV29-1
TGCAGCGTTGAACGGGGGGGCGCGATCTATGGCTACACCTTC
CSVERGGAIYGYTF
>.|TRBD2|TRBJ2-3|TRBV7-2
TGTGCCAGCAGCTTATTGCTTGGACGAGCGGGGAGGGCAGATACGCAGTATTTT
CASSLLLGRAGRADTQYF
>.|TRBD2|TRBJ2-2|TRBV6-5
TGTGCCAGCACCCCCGGGGGGGCCCCCGGGGAGCTGTTTTTT
CASTPGGAPGELFF
>.|TRBD2|TRBJ2-4|TRBV2
TGTGCCACCCGAAGGGTGCGGGAGGGATCCAAAAACATTCAGTACTTC
CATRRVREGSKNIQYF
>.|TRBD2|TRBJ2-1|TRBV5-1
TGCGCCAGCAGCCCGACTAGCGGGACTTACAATGAGCAGTTCTTC
CASSPTSGTYNEQFF
>few|.|TRBJ1-6|TRBV7-3
TGTGCCAGCAGCTTCGGTGGGGACGGGAGTAATTCACCCCTCCACTTT
CASSFGGDGSNSPLHF
>.|.|TRBJ2-2|TRBV6-5
TGTGCCAGCAGCCCGGGAAGACTTACCGGGGAGCTGTTTTTT
CASSPGRLTGELFF
>few|.|TRBJ1-2|TRBV30
TGTGCCTGTTGGACAGTTATAAGGGGCTACACCTTC
CACWTVIRGYTF
>.|.|TRBJ1-2|TRBV28
TGTGCCAGCAGGCTAGACAGTGTGATTGGCTACACCTTC
CASRLDSVIGYTF
>once|TRBD1|TRBJ1-2|TRBV19
TGTGCCAGTAGTGTCGGGACAGGGCAACTTGGCTACACCTTC
CASSVGTGQLGYTF
>.|.|TRBJ1-4|TRBV6-6
TGTGCCAGCAGTTACTCGGACAGAGAACTGTTTTTT
CASSYSDRELFF
>.|TRBD1|TRBJ2-1|TRBV28
TGTGCCAGCAGTCTGGGGTCGAAGAGGACAGGGAATCGAGATGAGCAGTTCTTC
CASSLGSKRTGNRDEQFF
>.|.|TRBJ1-4|TRBV5-4
TGTGCCAGCAGCTTGATCGTGGGAGGTAATGAAAAACTGTTTTTT
CASSLIVGGNEKLFF
>once|TRBD2|TRBJ2-7|TRBV27
TGTGCCAGCAGTTTATTTAGACGGGAGGGCGGCTCCTACGAGCAGTACTTC
CASSLFRREGGSYEQYF
>.|.|TRBJ1-1|TRBV27
TGTGCCAGCAGTTTGGGAGAGGGCCGGACCACTGAAGCTTTCTTT
CASSLGEGRTTEAFF
>.|TRBD1|TRBJ1-1|TRBV30
TGTGCCTGGAGGTCGGGCAGGGGGAGCACTGAAGCTTTCTTT
CAWRSGRGSTEAFF
>few|.|TRBJ2-7|TRBV5-1
TGCGCCAGCAGCTTAACAGCAGGGCCCTCCTACGAGCAGTACTTC
CASSLTAGPSYEQYF
>few|.|TRBJ1-1|TRBV5-1
TGCGCCAGCAGCGTACTACAAGGTCGAGGCACTGAAGCTTTCTTT
CASSVLQGRGTEAFF
>.|.|TRBJ1-6|TRBV16
TGTGCCAGCAGCCAATCCGAGGGTTCACCCCTCCACTTT
CASSQSEGSPLHF
>once|.|TRBJ2-3|TRBV30
TGTGCCTGGAGTATAACTAGTGCAGATACGCAGTATTTT
CAWSITSADTQYF
>.|.|TRBJ2-6|TRBV7-2
TGTGCCAGCAGCTTATCCCGCGGGCTCTCTGGGGCCAACGTCCTGACTTTC
CASSLSRGLSGANVLTF
>.|.|TRBJ1-6|TRBV7-2
TGTGCCAGCAGCTTAGGGCGAGGCCCCTTGTCGGCCCTCCACTTT
CASSLGRGPLSALHF
>.|.|TRBJ1-4|TRBV14
TGTGCCAGCAGCCAAGTTTTAAATGAAAAACTGTTTTTT
CASSQVLNEKLFF
>.|.|TRBJ1-5|TRBV30
TGTGCCTGGGGCCAGGATAGCAATCAGCCCCAGCATTTT
CAWGQDSNQPQHF
>.|.|TRBJ1-2|TRBV28
TGTGCCAGCAGTTCAAGCGGGGGGAGTCTCGGCTATGGCTACACCTTC
CASSSSGGSLGYGYTF
>.|.|TRBJ1-2|TRBV6-1
TGTGCCAGCAGTGAAATAGGACTAAACTATGGCTACACCTTC
CASSEIGLNYGYTF
>.|TRBD1|TRBJ2-3|TRBV5-1
TGCGCCAGCAGCTGGACGGGACAGGACACAGATACGCAGTATTTT
CASSWTGQDTDTQYF
>.|TRBD1|TRBJ1-6|TRBV5-4
TGTGCCAGCAGCGCCCGGACAGGAGGAAATTCACCCCTCCACTTT
CASSARTGGNSPLHF
>.|TRBD1|TRBJ2-1|TRBV15
TGTGCCACCAGGTGGACAGGGTTCGATGAGCAGTTCTTC
CATRWTGFDEQFF
>.|.|TRBJ1-1|TRBV2
TGTGCCAGCAGGTCGACGGGAGCTGGCACTGAAGCTTTCTTT
CASRSTGAGTEAFF
>.|.|TRBJ1-6|TRBV9
TGTGCCAGCAGCGGGACACCGCCGGATTCACCCCTCCACTTT
CASSGTPPDSPLHF
>.|TRBD2|TRBJ2-3|TRBV7-9
TGTGCCAGCAGCTGGGGGACTAGCGGCACAGATACGCAGTATTTT
CASSWGTSGTDTQYF
>.|TRBD2|TRBJ2-3|TRBV10-3
TGTGCCACGACTAGCGGGGGACGGGATACGCAGTATTTT
CATTSGGRDTQYF
>.|.|TRBJ1-1|TRBV20-1
TGCAGTGCTAGTCAAGGGGGTAGGGACACTGAAGCTTTCTTT
CSASQGGRDTEAFF
>once|.|TRBJ1-6|TRBV3-1/TRBV3-2
TGTGCCAGCAGCCAGGCGTCTGGGAGTATCTCACCCCTCCACTTT
CASSQASGSISPLHF
>.|.|TRBJ2-3|TRBV29-1
TGCTCAGTGAGCGGGTGGGGAGATACGCAGTATTTT
CSVSGWGDTQYF
>.|TRBD2|TRBJ2-7|TRBV15
TGTGCCACCAGCAGAGTACTAGCGGGAGGATCCTACGAGCAGTACTTC
CATSRVLAGGSYEQYF
>.|TRBD2|TRBJ2-2|TRBV3-1/TRBV3-2
TGTGCCAGCAGCCAAGAGCGGGCGGGAGTTAACACCGGGGAGCTGTTTTTT
CASSQERAGVNTGELFF
>.|TRBD1|TRBJ2-3|TRBV4-2
TGTGCCAGCAGCCAAGCAACAGGGGCAGATACGCAGTATTTT
CASSQATGADTQYF
>.|TRBD2|TRBJ2-7|TRBV29-1
TGCAGCGCCAAGGTCGGGACTAGGTCTGCAGAGCAGTACTTC
CSAKVGTRSAEQYF
>.|TRBD2|TRBJ2-1|TRBV5-4
TGTGCCAGCAGCCTGGGACTAGGAGCCAATGAGCAGTTCTTC
CASSLGLGANEQFF
>.|.|TRBJ2-7|TRBV9
TGTGCCAGCAGCGTAGGGGGGGACTACGAGCAGTACTTC
CASSVGGDYEQYF
>.|.|TRBJ2-1|TRBV30
TGTGCCTGGAGTCTAAATCACGGTGAGCAGTTCTTC
CAWSLNHGEQFF
>.|TRBD2|TRBJ2-2|TRBV5-1
TGCGCCAGCGGATTGGAAGGACTAGCGGGGGGCCGGGCCGGGGAGCTGTTTTTT
CASGLEGLAGGRAGELFF